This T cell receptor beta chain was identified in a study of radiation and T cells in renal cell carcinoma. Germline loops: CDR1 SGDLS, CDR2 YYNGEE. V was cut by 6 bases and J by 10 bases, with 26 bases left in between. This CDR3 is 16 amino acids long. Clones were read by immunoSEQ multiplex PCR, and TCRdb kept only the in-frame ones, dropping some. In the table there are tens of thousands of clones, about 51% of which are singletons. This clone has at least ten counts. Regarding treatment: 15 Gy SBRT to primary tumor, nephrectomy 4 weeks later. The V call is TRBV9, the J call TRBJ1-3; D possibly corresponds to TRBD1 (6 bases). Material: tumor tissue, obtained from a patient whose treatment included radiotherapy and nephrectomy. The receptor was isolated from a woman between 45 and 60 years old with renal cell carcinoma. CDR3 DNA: TGTGCCAGCATCCGGGCGGAGGGGGGCCCTCCGATGACCATATATTTT. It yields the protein CASIRAEGGPPMTIYF.